This is a list of T cell receptor beta chains from one sample in a study of blood T cell repertoires in COVID-19. The repertoire was sequenced with immunoSEQ multiplex PCR; TCRdb's copy has only in-frame clones and lacks some. The repertoire holds roughly 180,000 clones, with approximately 85% as singletons. Sequencing was done on a sample of peripheral blood. These receptors came from a man in his sixties who had recovered from COVID-19. The CDR3 runs from the conserved cysteine through the conserved F or W. D genes are given only for firm matches. Some rows mark clone size as missing; the rest say once, few, many or name a class of expanded clone.

clone_size: -; d_call: TRBD1; j_call: TRBJ1-1; v_call: TRBV9; cdr3_nt: TGTGCCAGCAGCGTACAGGGGGTCACTGAAGCTTTCTTT; cdr3_aa: CASSVQGVTEAFF
clone_size: -; d_call: -; j_call: TRBJ2-2; v_call: TRBV6-1; cdr3_nt: TGTGCCAGCAGGGAAACCGGGACACCGAACACCGGGGAGCTGTTTTTT; cdr3_aa: CASRETGTPNTGELFF
clone_size: -; d_call: TRBD1; j_call: TRBJ2-6; v_call: TRBV9; cdr3_nt: TGTGCCAGCAGCTTAGCCGGGACAGTGTCCTCTGGGGCCAACGTCCTGACTTTC; cdr3_aa: CASSLAGTVSSGANVLTF
clone_size: -; d_call: -; j_call: TRBJ1-1; v_call: TRBV25-1; cdr3_nt: TGTGCCAGCAGTCTGCGTGTGAACACTGAAGCTTTCTTT; cdr3_aa: CASSLRVNTEAFF
clone_size: -; d_call: TRBD1; j_call: TRBJ2-5; v_call: TRBV9; cdr3_nt: TGTGCCAGCAGCGTTCCGGGACAGGTGGGAGAGACCCAGTACTTC; cdr3_aa: CASSVPGQVGETQYF
clone_size: -; d_call: TRBD1; j_call: TRBJ1-2; v_call: TRBV5-1; cdr3_nt: TGCGCCAGCAGCTTAACTGACAGGGTCCTTGGCTACACCTTC; cdr3_aa: CASSLTDRVLGYTF
clone_size: -; d_call: -; j_call: TRBJ1-2; v_call: TRBV21-1; cdr3_nt: TGTGCCAGCAGCAAAAAGGGCAGACAGGGTTCTGGCTACACCTTC; cdr3_aa: CASSKKGRQGSGYTF
clone_size: -; d_call: -; j_call: TRBJ1-5; v_call: TRBV3-1/TRBV3-2; cdr3_nt: TGTGCCAGCAGCCAAGATCTGAATCAGCCCCAGCATTTT; cdr3_aa: CASSQDLNQPQHF
clone_size: -; d_call: -; j_call: TRBJ2-5; v_call: TRBV7-7; cdr3_nt: TGTGCTAGCAGCCAGGGAACCCAAGAGACCCAGTACTTC; cdr3_aa: CASSQGTQETQYF
clone_size: once; d_call: -; j_call: TRBJ1-6; v_call: TRBV7-2; cdr3_nt: TGTGCCAGCAGCTTAGCGTTTTGGGGAGGAGAAAATTCACCCCTCCACTTT; cdr3_aa: CASSLAFWGGENSPLHF
clone_size: -; d_call: -; j_call: TRBJ2-7; v_call: TRBV7-2; cdr3_nt: TGTGCCAGCAGCTTAGGTCTGGCTCCTAGGGGCGAGCAGTACTTC; cdr3_aa: CASSLGLAPRGEQYF
clone_size: once; d_call: -; j_call: TRBJ1-4; v_call: TRBV7-9; cdr3_nt: TGTGCCAGCAGCTTATGGGGAGGGGATGAAAAACTGTTTTTT; cdr3_aa: CASSLWGGDEKLFF
clone_size: -; d_call: -; j_call: TRBJ2-1; v_call: TRBV21-1; cdr3_nt: TGTGCCACCCCGAAGACTAGCGGGGGGCCCTTGTTCCAGTTCTTC; cdr3_aa: CATPKTSGGPLFQFF
clone_size: -; d_call: TRBD1; j_call: TRBJ1-5; v_call: TRBV7-8; cdr3_nt: TGTGCCAGCAGCCACCTGCCGCGGGACAGGGAGTCCCAGCCCCAGCATTTT; cdr3_aa: CASSHLPRDRESQPQHF
clone_size: -; d_call: TRBD1; j_call: TRBJ1-1; v_call: TRBV2; cdr3_nt: TGTGCCAGCACTTTGGGACAGGGGAGTAGGGAAGCTTTCTTT; cdr3_aa: CASTLGQGSREAFF
clone_size: -; d_call: -; j_call: TRBJ2-3; v_call: TRBV7-2; cdr3_nt: TGTGCCAGCAGCCGCCCGGGTGCGGATACGCAGTATTTT; cdr3_aa: CASSRPGADTQYF
clone_size: -; d_call: -; j_call: TRBJ1-2; v_call: TRBV19; cdr3_nt: TGTGCCAGTAGTATGGGAGACTTTAACTATGGCTACACCTTC; cdr3_aa: CASSMGDFNYGYTF
clone_size: few; d_call: -; j_call: TRBJ2-1; v_call: TRBV6-1; cdr3_nt: TGTGCCAGCAGTGACAAACCGGTCTCCTACAATGAGCAGTTCTTC; cdr3_aa: CASSDKPVSYNEQFF
clone_size: -; d_call: -; j_call: TRBJ1-2; v_call: TRBV6-5; cdr3_nt: TGTGCCAGCAGGTTACAGGGTCCCTATGGCTACACCTTC; cdr3_aa: CASRLQGPYGYTF
clone_size: -; d_call: -; j_call: TRBJ2-5; v_call: TRBV5-1; cdr3_nt: TGCGCCAGCAGCTTGGCCGGAGGGTTAGGGGAGACCCAGTACTTC; cdr3_aa: CASSLAGGLGETQYF
clone_size: -; d_call: -; j_call: TRBJ2-1; v_call: TRBV25-1; cdr3_nt: TGTGCCAGCAGTGAATCCCAGGGCTACAATGAGCAGTTCTTC; cdr3_aa: CASSESQGYNEQFF
clone_size: -; d_call: -; j_call: TRBJ1-1; v_call: TRBV19; cdr3_nt: TGTGCCAGTAGTATCGGGAGACACACTGAAGCTTTCTTT; cdr3_aa: CASSIGRHTEAFF
clone_size: -; d_call: -; j_call: TRBJ1-1; v_call: TRBV3-1/TRBV3-2; cdr3_nt: TGTGCCAGCAGCCAAGACTTCAGGGAGGATACTGAAGCTTTCTTT; cdr3_aa: CASSQDFREDTEAFF
clone_size: -; d_call: TRBD1; j_call: TRBJ1-2; v_call: TRBV19; cdr3_nt: TGTGCCAGTAGTACCCACGGGACAGGGAACTATGGCTACACCTTC; cdr3_aa: CASSTHGTGNYGYTF
clone_size: -; d_call: -; j_call: TRBJ1-5; v_call: TRBV2; cdr3_nt: TGTGCCAGCAGTGTGTTTGAATTAGGACATGTGGGCAATCAGCCCCAGCATTTT; cdr3_aa: CASSVFELGHVGNQPQHF
clone_size: once; d_call: -; j_call: TRBJ1-5; v_call: TRBV4-1; cdr3_nt: TGCGCCAGCAGCCAAGCAGAGGGTAGCAATCAGCCCCAGCATTTT; cdr3_aa: CASSQAEGSNQPQHF
clone_size: -; d_call: -; j_call: TRBJ2-3; v_call: TRBV2; cdr3_nt: TGTGCCAGCAGTTATCAGGGGAGTGCAGATACGCAGTATTTT; cdr3_aa: CASSYQGSADTQYF
clone_size: -; d_call: -; j_call: TRBJ1-2; v_call: TRBV5-1; cdr3_nt: TGCGCCAGCAGCTTCGACAGTGGCTACACCTTC; cdr3_aa: CASSFDSGYTF
clone_size: -; d_call: -; j_call: TRBJ1-2; v_call: TRBV11-2; cdr3_nt: TGTGCCAGCAGCTTTGGCACGGGTGGTGGCTACACCTTC; cdr3_aa: CASSFGTGGGYTF
clone_size: -; d_call: -; j_call: TRBJ2-2; v_call: TRBV10-3; cdr3_nt: TGTGCCATCAGTGTCGAGGGGAACACCGGGGAGCTGTTTTTT; cdr3_aa: CAISVEGNTGELFF
clone_size: -; d_call: -; j_call: TRBJ2-1; v_call: TRBV27; cdr3_nt: TGTGCCAGCAGTTTGGCAGGGCCCCACAATGAGCAGTTCTTC; cdr3_aa: CASSLAGPHNEQFF
clone_size: -; d_call: TRBD2; j_call: TRBJ2-5; v_call: TRBV5-4; cdr3_nt: TGTGCCAGCAGCCCACTAGCGGCCAAAGAGACCCAGTACTTC; cdr3_aa: CASSPLAAKETQYF
clone_size: -; d_call: TRBD1; j_call: TRBJ2-5; v_call: TRBV5-1; cdr3_nt: TGCGCCAGCAGCTGGACAGGGGGCTCAGAGACCCAGTACTTC; cdr3_aa: CASSWTGGSETQYF
clone_size: -; d_call: -; j_call: TRBJ1-2; v_call: TRBV5-3; cdr3_nt: TGTGCCAGAAGCCTGGACGCGGAAAACGTAGCTAACTATGGCTACACCTTC; cdr3_aa: CARSLDAENVANYGYTF
clone_size: -; d_call: TRBD1; j_call: TRBJ1-3; v_call: TRBV7-9; cdr3_nt: TGTGCCAGCAGCTTTGGACAGGTCAACTCTGGAAACACCATATATTTT; cdr3_aa: CASSFGQVNSGNTIYF
clone_size: few; d_call: TRBD1; j_call: TRBJ2-5; v_call: TRBV18; cdr3_nt: TGTGCCAGCTCCCCGGACAGGGGGAAAGAGACCCAGTACTTC; cdr3_aa: CASSPDRGKETQYF
clone_size: -; d_call: -; j_call: TRBJ1-2; v_call: TRBV6-5; cdr3_nt: TGTGCCAGCAGCCCCCAGGAGGAGCTAGTCTATGGCTACACCTTC; cdr3_aa: CASSPQEELVYGYTF
clone_size: -; d_call: TRBD2; j_call: TRBJ2-5; v_call: TRBV12-5; cdr3_nt: TGTGCTAGTGGTCCTCGACTAGCGGGTGTAGAGACCCAGTACTTC; cdr3_aa: CASGPRLAGVETQYF
clone_size: -; d_call: -; j_call: TRBJ2-4; v_call: TRBV4-1; cdr3_nt: TGCGCCAGCAGCTACGGGGCCGGCCAGGGAGGCATTCAGTACTTC; cdr3_aa: CASSYGAGQGGIQYF
clone_size: -; d_call: -; j_call: TRBJ1-1; v_call: TRBV6-5; cdr3_nt: TGTGCCAGCAGAGGGTCTATCGACAGGAACACTGAAGCTTTCTTT; cdr3_aa: CASRGSIDRNTEAFF
clone_size: -; d_call: TRBD1; j_call: TRBJ1-1; v_call: TRBV7-9; cdr3_nt: TGTGCCAGCAGCTCGACAGGGCGGCCAGCTTTCTTT; cdr3_aa: CASSSTGRPAFF
clone_size: -; d_call: -; j_call: TRBJ1-1; v_call: TRBV11-1; cdr3_nt: TGTGCCAGCAGCTTAGTATCAGGTGAAGCTTTCTTT; cdr3_aa: CASSLVSGEAFF
clone_size: -; d_call: -; j_call: TRBJ2-3; v_call: TRBV7-9; cdr3_nt: TGTGCCAGCAGCCGTGGCCTTCCTAGCACAGATACGCAGTATTTT; cdr3_aa: CASSRGLPSTDTQYF
clone_size: -; d_call: TRBD2; j_call: TRBJ2-7; v_call: TRBV4-2; cdr3_nt: TGTGCCAGCAGCCTACCTGGTTCAGGGCGGGGGGGACACGAGCAGTACTTC; cdr3_aa: CASSLPGSGRGGHEQYF
clone_size: -; d_call: -; j_call: TRBJ2-6; v_call: TRBV2; cdr3_nt: TGTGCCAGCAGTGTAGTAATCTCTGGGGCCAACGTCCTGACTTTC; cdr3_aa: CASSVVISGANVLTF
clone_size: few; d_call: TRBD1; j_call: TRBJ1-5; v_call: TRBV19; cdr3_nt: TGTGCCACCAGTAGGGGACAGGGGTCTCCGGGGGATCAGCCCCAGCATTTT; cdr3_aa: CATSRGQGSPGDQPQHF
clone_size: -; d_call: -; j_call: TRBJ1-1; v_call: TRBV7-9; cdr3_nt: TGTGCCAGCAGCTTAGCGCAGGGACAAGAAGCTTTCTTT; cdr3_aa: CASSLAQGQEAFF
clone_size: -; d_call: TRBD2; j_call: TRBJ2-7; v_call: TRBV9; cdr3_nt: TGTGCCAGCAGCGTAGGTAGCGGGGGGGCCTACGAGCAGTACTTC; cdr3_aa: CASSVGSGGAYEQYF
clone_size: -; d_call: -; j_call: TRBJ2-3; v_call: TRBV6-6; cdr3_nt: TGTGCCAGCAGTCCCATCGGGGGGCATACAGATACGCAGTATTTT; cdr3_aa: CASSPIGGHTDTQYF
clone_size: few; d_call: -; j_call: TRBJ2-5; v_call: TRBV6-5; cdr3_nt: TGTGCCGGAAGACGGCGGGGCCAAGAGACCCAGTACTTC; cdr3_aa: CAGRRRGQETQYF
clone_size: -; d_call: TRBD1; j_call: TRBJ1-2; v_call: TRBV5-1; cdr3_nt: TGCGCCAGCAGCGGACACAGGGGGAACTATGGCTACACCTTC; cdr3_aa: CASSGHRGNYGYTF
clone_size: -; d_call: TRBD2; j_call: TRBJ2-3; v_call: TRBV7-3; cdr3_nt: TGTGCCAGCAGCCTAGCGGGGGCATCTAGCACAGATACGCAGTATTTT; cdr3_aa: CASSLAGASSTDTQYF
clone_size: -; d_call: TRBD1; j_call: TRBJ1-2; v_call: TRBV3-1/TRBV3-2; cdr3_nt: TGTGCCAGCAGCCGACAGGGTGGAAACTATGGCTACACCTTC; cdr3_aa: CASSRQGGNYGYTF
clone_size: few; d_call: TRBD1; j_call: TRBJ2-4; v_call: TRBV14; cdr3_nt: TGTGCCAGCAGCCAAGGTTATGGGACAGGCCTAGCCAAAAACATTCAGTACTTC; cdr3_aa: CASSQGYGTGLAKNIQYF
clone_size: few; d_call: -; j_call: TRBJ2-7; v_call: TRBV6-2/TRBV6-3; cdr3_nt: TGTGCCAGCAGTACAGGGGAGGAAACCTACGAGCAGTACTTC; cdr3_aa: CASSTGEETYEQYF
clone_size: few; d_call: TRBD1; j_call: TRBJ1-5; v_call: TRBV7-6; cdr3_nt: TGTGCCAGCAGCCGCGGACAGGGCATTGAAAATCAGCCCCAGCATTTT; cdr3_aa: CASSRGQGIENQPQHF
clone_size: -; d_call: -; j_call: TRBJ1-6; v_call: TRBV7-3; cdr3_nt: TGTGCCAGCAGCTCCCGGGGGAATTCACCCCTCCACTTT; cdr3_aa: CASSSRGNSPLHF